This T cell receptor beta chain was captured by sequencing in a study of cytomegalovirus exposure and HLA in healthy donors. Study-wide points: Subsequent analysis showed first-cohort TCR clusters tending to co-occur in 120 or so validation repertoires.

As concerns this clone: Its antigen remains unidentified.

Measured with immunoSEQ multiplex PCR; TCRdb has only the in-frame clones, and not every one. The repertoire holds about 130,000 clones, with 75% to 90% as singletons. This clonotype was obtained from a woman between 18 and 29 years old in good health and CMV-seropositive. Specimen: PBMCs.

CDR3 sequence reads: CAISVEGNTIYF. DNA of the CDR3: TGTGCCATCAGTGTAGAGGGAAACACCATATATTTT. The chain employs TRBV10-3 and TRBJ1-3; D is uncertain. Germline lookup yields CDR1 ENHRY and CDR2 SYGVKD. Trimming cost V 4 bases and J 4 bases, with 5 bases left between them. This CDR3 spans 12 amino acids.